This entry features one T cell receptor beta chain sequence. No cognate antigen has been identified for it. Per-nucleotide qualities are absent, and no much larger clonotype sits a single base away. In total, fewer than 750 healthy bone marrow donors made up the cohort. Cohort members were all nominally healthy when sampled, although unrecorded immune exposures were likely present. The donor tested CMV seropositive, placing the donor among the 290 or so seropositive members of the cohort. Every donor gave a peripheral blood sample, and the peripheral blood mononuclear cells from that sample were used for TCR beta sequencing. The Qiagen DNeasy Blood Extraction Kit was used to extract genomic DNA from the blood cell samples. This sample stems from a study of cytomegalovirus exposure and HLA in healthy donors (TCRdb year 2017). Background on the whole study: An earlier analysis of 587 of the donors reported about 300 Gb of sequence data and 90 million to 120 million unique TCR beta sequences obtained from 150 million to 200 million T cells. An early release that covered 640 HLA-typed donors contained approximately 300 gigabases of sequencing data and 75 million to 100 million unique TCR sequences. Of the roughly 410 genotyped donors, roughly 76% were placed in the genetic ancestry cluster associated with self-reported Caucasian donors. The aim of the study was to test whether cataloging public T cell receptors could identify signatures of past pathogen exposure. The T cell repertoires of about 700 subjects were profiled by immunosequencing and related to cytomegalovirus serostatus. Besides the first cohort of roughly 700 subjects, a separate validation cohort made up of 120 different subjects was used. The study combined high-throughput TCR immunosequencing, statistical association of individual TCRs with disease status, and machine learning to predict cytomegalovirus infection status. To study patterns of TCR occurrence, a later analysis re-analyzed previously published TCR beta repertoires from under 750 donors and added high-resolution HLA genotyping. Rather than using new phenotypic data, the later analysis identified candidate immune exposures from TCR beta sequences and from how often those sequences occurred across donors. An earlier analysis of roughly 580 of the donors used high-throughput TCR beta sequencing to judge whether each TCR beta V gene segment behaved as functional or pseudogenic. Donor age, sex, ethnicity and CMV serostatus were compiled alongside the repertoire data. In a later genetic analysis, genome-wide SNP genotypes for about three fifths of the roughly 670 donors were used, and that subset was treated as a discovery cohort. Every repertoire in the discovery cohort had been generated on one and the same sequencing platform. HLA typing covered class I and class II loci at four-digit resolution. Typing coverage differed by locus: A, B, C, DRB1 and DQB1 were typed in roughly 620-630 donors, DQA1 in about 500, DPA1 in around 580, and DPB1 in just under 490. Because of strong linkage in the cohort, five DR-DQ haplotypes were treated as single units for association and clustering. Across 300 to 500 genotyped donors of the cohort, an average of roughly 250,000 unique TCR beta nucleotide sequences per donor were sequenced, and roughly a sixth of those sequences were non-productive. Results the study describes overall, beyond this receptor: Some IMGT-functional V segments, including TRBV6-2 and TRBV6-3, could not be distinguished by the 87-base-pair reads and were therefore excluded. Linkage disequilibrium might explain the correlated functional status among segregating V segments, but an unknown experimental factor could not be excluded. In a later analysis, HLA-associated TCR beta chains were found to be more clonally expanded and to have lower generation probabilities than equally common non-associated chains. For the cohort, immune exposure information was limited to CMV serostatus. According to a later analysis, TCR association rates differed among HLA loci, with DRB1 alleles showing the most associated TCRs and HLA-C alleles showing the fewest. When HLA alleles, especially DR and DQ, strongly co-occurred, TCR associations were difficult to assign to individual alleles. The study listed 164 TCR beta chains as associated with cytomegalovirus. The authors suggested that the approach could potentially be extended to other disease states and immunological phenotypes. A later genetic analysis associated a missense DCLRE1C variant with V-gene and J-gene trimming of TCR beta chains, and an independent cohort replicated the association. A cluster of highly shared sequence variants was judged likely to be a technical artifact of the sequencing pipeline. Most TCR sequences were observed very rarely across donors, whereas some public TCRs were present in many individuals. HLA typing was unavailable for some donors at each locus, so association tests used only the typed subset. A later analysis found that most CMV-associated TCR beta chains appeared HLA-restricted, with HLA associations seemingly driven largely by CMV exposure. Only TCR beta chains were sequenced in this cohort, and the absence of alpha or paired-chain data limited detectable features. Broadly in line with IMGT annotations, most TCR beta V segments showed up in productive rearrangements about 87% or about 30% of the time in an earlier analysis of several hundred of the donors. According to a later analysis, parvovirus B19, influenza, CMV and Epstein-Barr virus appeared linked to several top co-occurrence clusters. At a false discovery rate of 0.05, a later analysis linked some 17,000 TCR beta sequences to specific HLA alleles. The classifier was reported to diagnose cytomegalovirus status with high specificity and sensitivity in both the original cohort and the validation cohort. A further reported finding was that TCR beta sequences accurately predicted the HLA-A and HLA-B alleles for most subjects in the first cohort. In vitro tests confirmed that a few of the cytomegalovirus-associated TCR beta chains recognize cytomegalovirus antigens. The earlier analysis of approximately 590 of the donors excluded some 16 rarely observed V segments, including chromosome 9 orphons, because counts were too low. In a later genetic analysis, fewer N-insertions in productive TCRs were reported among donors in an Asian-associated ancestry cluster than the roughly 640-donor mean. Roughly uniform sequencing depth across donors was assumed in presence/absence analyses, although this assumption may not hold.

The receptor library was made with the immunoSEQ multiplex PCR assay. For the multiplex PCR, a mixture combining 60 forward primers for TCR Vbeta segments and 13 reverse primers for TCR Jbeta segments was used. Amplification of the CDR3 region of rearranged TCR beta genes was performed with a multiplex PCR assay on genomic DNA. On the Illumina HiSeq System, the amplified TCR beta libraries were sequenced as 87-base-pair reads. The paper's data handling went like this. In a later analysis, roughly 80 million unique TCR beta chains were counted across the approximately 640 repertoires, and approximately 9.9 million of these chains were shared by at least two donors. Raw reads were error-corrected and collapsed into unique sequences with a nearest-neighbor algorithm that merged closely related sequences to remove PCR and sequencing errors. Alignment of CDR3 sequences to IMGT reference sequences was used to assign V, D and J gene segments. Each retained sequence needed at least a six-nucleotide match to both a V gene segment and a J gene segment. Rearrangements were classified as productive when the CDR3 lacked stop codons and remained in frame with V and J, and all other rearrangements were classified as non-productive. Following IMGT convention, CDR3 was defined as the stretch from the second conserved V-encoded cysteine up to the conserved J-encoded phenylalanine. The earlier analysis of approximately 500 of the donors excluded sequences that lacked an unambiguous match to a single V gene segment. In an earlier analysis of roughly 600 of the donors, a V segment was called functional when productive rearrangements were above 56.7%, and segregating when the standard deviation between donors exceeded 5%. A statistical classification framework was built for diagnosing cytomegalovirus status from the catalog of TCR beta chain sequences. In a later analysis, TCR nucleotide sequences were compared against IMGT/GENE-DB human TR gene sequences so that V and J genes could be assigned. The TCRdist pipeline was used in a later analysis to assign CDR3 sequences and most-parsimonious VDJ recombination scenarios. In a later analysis, each TCR beta chain was defined by its CDR3 amino acid sequence together with its V-gene family, and reads without a unique V-gene family were excluded. A later analysis removed 592 highly shared, low-generation-probability nucleotide sequences to deal with suspected cross-contamination and a sequencing artifact. A later analysis calculated a clonal expansion index for each public chain from normalized within-repertoire ranks of inferred template counts. In a later analysis, generation probabilities were computed using a VDJ recombination model fitted to out-of-frame rearrangements, and the results were checked against IGoR. A later analysis scored TCR-TCR, TCR-HLA and TCR-CMV co-occurrence with hypergeometric tests, applying a repertoire-size bias correction to TCR pairs. A later analysis estimated false discovery rates by permuting HLA or CMV assignments 20 times. In a later analysis, co-occurring TCRs were grouped using DBSCAN, with TCRdist sequence similarity added in when clustering inside HLA-allele-positive subsets. For co-occurrence clustering, repertoires with fewer than 30,000 or more than 120,000 public chains were excluded, along with roughly 5 repertoires with anomalous nucleotide sharing. TCRdb holds this immuneACCESS table with in-frame rearrangements only. Some clones are missing; in checked studies, unresolved V genes explain under half, and the rest has no known cause. D and trimming were read from the DNA, whereas the V and J calls and clone size are those reported in that table. The sample records about 210,000 clones, over 80% of which are singletons. The ten biggest clones cover more than 8.5% of the sample.

V has 6 bases trimmed and J has 7 bases trimmed; junction bases matching no gene number 6. Sequences MNHNS (CDR1) and SASEGT (CDR2) are obtained from the germline V gene. The CDR3 sequence holds 15 residues, the cysteine and phenylalanine included. Only the CDR3 region is kept as DNA, spanning 45 bases read in frame from base 1. The specimen sequenced was PBMCs. The TCR originated in a woman between 50 and 59 years old in good health and CMV-seropositive. The chain couples TRBV6-1 to TRBJ1-6, with 10 bases matching TRBD1. CDR3 region: CASSLGTGVNSPLHF. The DNA sequence is given as TGTGCCAGCAGCCTCGGGACAGGGGTGAATTCACCCCTCCACTTT.